This T cell receptor beta chain derives from a study of blood T cell repertoires in COVID-19. In the study overall: Whether acute or convalescent, the COVID-19 samples came from the United States, Italy and Spain. T cells, B-cell-depleted T cells, or PBMCs provided the cDNA or gDNA that served as material.

In the authors' methods: Estimates of nucleated cell counts were drawn from the amplification of reference gene primers. Assay used: immunoSEQ multiplex PCR; TCRdb lists only in-frame clones, some missing. D and trimming come from the DNA, and the V and J calls and clone size come from that table. The sample holds 250,000 or so clones, 84% seen once. Donors in Cohort 3 who had recovered were those with two negative PCRs, healthcare professional clearance, or resolution of their symptoms. This clone was detected only a few times. The source is a man aged 60 to 69 who had recovered from COVID-19. The sample consisted of PBMCs or T cells enriched from blood (not recorded which).

CDR3 amino acids: CASSLEGQPKTEAFF. The CDR3 DNA reads TGCGCCAGCAGCTTGGAGGGACAGCCGAAAACTGAAGCTTTCTTT. This chain connects TRBV5-1 to TRBJ1-1; 7 bases are a match to TRBD1. Germline CDR1 reads SGHRS; CDR2 reads YFSETQ. The CDR3 extends over 15 amino acids. The V and J ends lost 0 bases and 5 bases, in that order; junction bases with no gene match: 7.